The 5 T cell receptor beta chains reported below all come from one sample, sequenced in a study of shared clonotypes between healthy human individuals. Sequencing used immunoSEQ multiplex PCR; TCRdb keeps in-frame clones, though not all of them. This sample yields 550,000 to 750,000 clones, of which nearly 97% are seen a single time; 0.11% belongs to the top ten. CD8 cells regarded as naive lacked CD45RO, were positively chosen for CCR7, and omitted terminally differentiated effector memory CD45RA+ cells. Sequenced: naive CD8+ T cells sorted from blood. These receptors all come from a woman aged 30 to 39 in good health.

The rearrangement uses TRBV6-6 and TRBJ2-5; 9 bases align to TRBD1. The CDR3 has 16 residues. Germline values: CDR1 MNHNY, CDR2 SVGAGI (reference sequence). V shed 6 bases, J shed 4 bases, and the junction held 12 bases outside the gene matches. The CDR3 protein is CASSSATGGWGETQYF. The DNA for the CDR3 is TGTGCCAGCAGCTCCGCTACAGGGGGCTGGGGAGAGACCCAGTACTTC.

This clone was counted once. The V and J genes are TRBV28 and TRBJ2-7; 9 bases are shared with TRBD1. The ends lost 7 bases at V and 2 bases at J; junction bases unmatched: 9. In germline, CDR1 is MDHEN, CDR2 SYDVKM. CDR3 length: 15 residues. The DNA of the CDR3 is TGTGCCAGCAACCGGGACAGGGAGGTCGCCTACGAGCAGTACTTC. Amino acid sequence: CASNRDREVAYEQYF.

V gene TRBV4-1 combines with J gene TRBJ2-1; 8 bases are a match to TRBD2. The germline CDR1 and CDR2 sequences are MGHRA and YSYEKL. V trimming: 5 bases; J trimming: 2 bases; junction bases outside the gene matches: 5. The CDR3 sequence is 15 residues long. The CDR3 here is CASSNLAGAYNEQFF. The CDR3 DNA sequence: TGCGCCAGCAGCAATCTAGCGGGCGCCTACAATGAGCAGTTCTTC.

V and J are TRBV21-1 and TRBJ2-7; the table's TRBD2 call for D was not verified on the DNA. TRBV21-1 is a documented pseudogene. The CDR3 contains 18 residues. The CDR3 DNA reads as TGTGCCAGCAGCAAAGTTAGCGGGAGGGTTGGGGTCGGCTACGAGCAGTACTTC. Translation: CASSKVSGRVGVGYEQYF.

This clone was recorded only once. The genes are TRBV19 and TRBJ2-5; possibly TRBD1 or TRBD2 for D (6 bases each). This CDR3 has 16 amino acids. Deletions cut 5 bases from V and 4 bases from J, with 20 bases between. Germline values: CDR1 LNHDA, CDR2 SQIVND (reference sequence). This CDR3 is CASSSDRGLPGETQYF. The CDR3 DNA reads TGTGCCAGTAGTTCTGACCGGGGGCTTCCCGGAGAGACCCAGTACTTC. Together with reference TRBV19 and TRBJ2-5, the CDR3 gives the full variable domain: DGGITQSPKYLFRKEGQNVTLSCEQNLNHDAMYWYRQDPGQGLRLIYYSQIVNDFQKGDIAEGYSVSREKKESFPLTVTSAQKNPTAFYLCASSSDRGLPGETQYFGPGTRLLVL.